This TCR beta chain appears in the sequencing data of a study of cytomegalovirus exposure and HLA in healthy donors. Study-level findings and limits: According to a later analysis, donors in an Asian-associated ancestry cluster reportedly had fewer N-insertions than the roughly 670-donor mean. Most TCR sequences were seen very rarely across donors, but some public TCRs occurred in many.

This clone has only one observation. The antigen is not known. Looked up from germline, CDR1 is GTSNPN and CDR2 is SVGIG (reference sequence). The germline V and J ends were trimmed by 4 bases and 8 bases, with 20 bases remaining between them. This CDR3 is 14 amino acids long. PCR involved 60 Vbeta and 13 Jbeta primers. TCRdb's copy holds only in-frame clones and misses some; the assay was immunoSEQ multiplex PCR. The profile shows around 64,000 clones, approximately 80% of them singletons. The specimen was PBMCs. This clonotype was sampled from a man younger than 30 in good health and CMV-seropositive. J is TRBJ1-2 and V is TRBV30; D remains unclear. The CDR3 nucleotides read TGTGCCTGGACCCTTGCCAGTGTAGCGGGAGGCTACACCTTC. Encoded protein: CAWTLASVAGGYTF.